This T cell receptor (beta chain) was recorded in a study of preoperative IRX-2 immunotherapy in early breast cancer. V shed 6 bases and J shed 0 bases, with 16 bases lying between them. The CDR3 is made up of 16 amino acids. Germline V gene lookup returns CDR1 SNHLY and CDR2 FYNNEI. Assay used: immunoSEQ multiplex PCR; TCRdb lists only in-frame clones, some missing. The sample has about 19,000 clones, around four fifths seen once; the top ten hold 1.2%. Stated treatment: preoperative locoregional IRX-2 cytokine immunotherapy. Samples came from a phase Ib trial of preoperative locoregional IRX-2 cytokine immunotherapy.

This TCR derives from a human donor with breast cancer. The chain employs TRBV2 and TRBJ2-3, with D tentatively TRBD1 (6 bases). The source material was lymph node tissue, sampled after IRX-2 immunotherapy. Here the CDR3 reads CASSVGPGQSTDTQYF. CDR3 in DNA: TGTGCCAGCAGCGTAGGCCCCGGACAGAGCACAGATACGCAGTATTTT.